The 26 T cell receptor beta chains presented below share a single source sample, sequenced in a study of identical twins. TCRdb ran MiXCR on the 5' RACE reads and lists one entry per CDR3 protein. Counted here are hundreds of thousands of distinct CDR3 sequences, around 6.6% occurring once; the ten biggest clones make up 3% to 4%. The data also belong to a second study, concerning yellow fever vaccine responses in identical twins.

Sequencing was carried out using memory (CD45RO+) T cells sorted from blood. These receptors originate from a woman aged 18-29 years in good health.

The table lists this clonotype with many counts. V is TRBV12-3 or TRBV12-4 and J is TRBJ1-1; D gene ambiguous. Trimming removed 6 bases at V and 1 base at J, with 3 bases between. The CDR3 runs 11 residues. This CDR3 reads CASRANTEAFF. The CDR3 nucleotides read TGTGCCAGCAGGGCGAACACTGAAGCTTTCTTT.

This clonotype has a handful of counts. The CDR3 DNA reads TGCGCCAGCAGCCAAACTCCTCTAGCGGGGGTCATAAATACGCAGTATTTT. Its translation is CASSQTPLAGVINTQYF. The chain is built from TRBV4-1 and TRBJ2-3, with 10 bases that match TRBD2. Germline V gene sequence: CDR1 MGHRA, CDR2 YSYEKL. The CDR3 runs 17 residues. V shed 2 bases, J shed 7 bases, and the junction held 12 bases outside the gene matches.

The chain recombines TRBV21-1 with TRBJ2-7; the table's D call, TRBD1, has no DNA check behind it. TRBV21-1 is an annotated pseudogene. The CDR3 covers 12 residues. Here the CDR3 DNA reads TGTGCCTGGGGGTCCCCGAGATACGAGCAGTACGTC. It translates to CAWGSPRYEQYV.

This clonotype was counted many times. This chain uses TRBV2 with TRBJ2-2; D call uncertain. Germline CDR1 SNHLY, CDR2 FYNNEI. Trimming left V 8 bases short and J 7 bases short, with 14 bases between. The CDR3 is 13 amino acids. CDR3 loop: CASLALEGGELFF. CDR3 coding DNA: TGTGCCAGCCTTGCCTTAGAAGGCGGGGAGCTGTTTTTT.

Ten or more counts support this clonotype. The V gene is TRBV6-1, the J gene TRBJ2-3; tentative D call: TRBD2 (6 bases). V lost 8 bases and J lost 2, with 14 bases in between. The CDR3 runs 14 residues. In germline, CDR1 is MNHNS, CDR2 SASEGT. The CDR3 DNA reads as TGTGCCAGCCGGACGGCGGGGTCCACAGATACGCAGTATTTT. Translation: CASRTAGSTDTQYF.

In its sample, this clonotype was seen many times. V and J are TRBV29-1 and TRBJ2-1, with D perhaps given as TRBD1 or TRBD2 (5 bases each). The V and J ends lost 7 bases and 3 bases respectively, with 16 bases between them. Germline V CDR1 and CDR2: SQVTM, ANQGSEA. The CDR3 is 14 residues long. CDR3 bases: TGCAGCGCAACCGGGACGGGTGACTACAATGAGCAGTTCTTC. Translation gives CSATGTGDYNEQFF.

This clonotype occurred many times. The chain employs TRBV6-1 and TRBJ1-5; no clear D gene. The V gene lost 1 base and the J gene lost 4 bases, with 8 bases spanning the gap. CDR3 length equals 14 residues. Germline V CDR1 and CDR2: MNHNS, SASEGT. CDR3 sequence (DNA): TGTGCCAGCAGTGAAGGACACCCAAATCAGCCCCAGCATTTT. Translated: CASSEGHPNQPQHF.

This clonotype turned up a few times. The chain links TRBV25-1 to TRBJ2-1; 7 bases are shared with TRBD2. The junction had 8 bases not matched to a gene; V was cut back by 1 base and J by 2 bases. This CDR3 contains 17 residues. Germline V gives CDR1 MGHDK, CDR2 SYGVNS. The CDR3 sequence: CASSESMGRGTYNEQFF. DNA for the CDR3: TGTGCCAGCAGTGAATCGATGGGGCGGGGGACCTACAATGAGCAGTTCTTC.

In DNA, the CDR3 is TGTGCCAGCAGGCGGGGGATAACTAATGAAAAACTGTTTTTT. Protein: CASRRGITNEKLFF. The gene calls are TRBV27 and TRBJ1-4, with D perhaps matching TRBD1 (5 bases). Trimming stripped 6 bases from V and 1 base from J, with 9 bases between. Germline loops: CDR1 MNHEY, CDR2 SMNVEV (reference sequence). The CDR3 length is 14 residues.

The gene calls are TRBV10-3 and TRBJ1-5, with D unclear. The germline V gene has CDR1 ENHRY and CDR2 SYGVKD. V lost 0 bases and J lost 4, with 7 bases in between. The CDR3 covers 14 residues. In DNA, the CDR3 is TGTGCCATCAGTGAGTCAGGTTATAATCAGCCCCAGCATTTT. It is translated as CAISESGYNQPQHF.

The chain is built from TRBV12-3 or TRBV12-4 and TRBJ2-2; the match to TRBD2 covers 8 bases. Trimming removed 6 bases from V and 3 bases from J; junction bases left unmatched: 9. CDR3 size: 16 residues. The CDR3 DNA reads as TGTGCCAGCAGCGAATTGGGAGCGGGAGACACCGGGGAGCTGTTTTTT. Protein sequence: CASSELGAGDTGELFF.

In this sample, this clonotype turned up many times. The chain uses TRBV24-1 and TRBJ2-1; D is uncertain. Germline V CDR1 and CDR2: KGHDR, SFDVKD. CDR3 size: 11 residues. V was trimmed by 5 bases and J by 11 bases, leaving 9 bases between them. CDR3 sequence reads: CATSVGYKQFF. As DNA, the CDR3 is TGTGCCACCAGTGTCGGTTACAAGCAGTTCTTC.

This clonotype was counted at least ten times. The chain combines TRBV5-1 with TRBJ2-3, with D maybe TRBD1 (6 bases). In germline, CDR1 is SGHRS, CDR2 YFSETQ. V lost 6 bases and J lost 2, with 10 bases in between. The CDR3 has 13 amino acids. The CDR3 nucleotides are TGCGCCAGCACCTCAGGGGTCACAGATACGCAGTATTTT. It codes for CASTSGVTDTQYF.

This clonotype came up a few times. This chain connects TRBV6-1 to TRBJ1-4; maybe TRBD1 (6 bases). CDR1 and CDR2 (germline): MNHNS, SASEGT. CDR3 length: 16 residues. The germline V and J ends were trimmed by 0 bases and 7 bases, with 15 bases remaining between them. The CDR3 DNA follows: TGTGCCAGCAGTGAAGCGCTAGGGGGAGGGAGTGAAAAACTGTTTTTT. It is translated as CASSEALGGGSEKLFF.

V gene TRBV12-3 or TRBV12-4 combines with J gene TRBJ2-7; unclear D gene. The CDR3 totals 13 residues. V was pared by 3 bases and J by 2 bases, with 8 bases between. In DNA form, the CDR3 reads TGTGCCAGCAGTTTCTCAGATGCCTACGAGCAGTACGTC. Translated, it gives CASSFSDAYEQYV.

This chain links TRBV5-1 with TRBJ2-1; D unresolved. Trimming pared 0 bases from V and 5 bases from J, leaving 9 bases between. Germline lookup yields CDR1 SGHRS and CDR2 YFSETQ. This CDR3 has 14 residues. The CDR3 is CASSLVSSNNEQFF. CDR3 bases: TGCGCCAGCAGCTTGGTTTCATCCAACAATGAGCAGTTCTTC.

There are many counts of this clonotype. The V and J genes are TRBV7-9 and TRBJ2-3; the match to TRBD1 covers 9 bases. V lost 3 bases and J lost 3; bases outside the gene matches: 4. The germline V gene encodes CDR1 SEHNR and CDR2 FQNEAQ (reference sequence). This CDR3 comprises 15 residues. CDR3 coding DNA: TGTGCCAGCAGCTTCGACAGGGGGAAAACAGATACGCAGTATTTT. It specifies CASSFDRGKTDTQYF. Drawing the rest from reference TRBV7-9 and TRBJ2-3, the complete variable domain is DTGVSQNPRHKITKRGQNVTFRCDPISEHNRLYWYRQTLGQGPEFLTYFQNEAQLEKSRLLSDRFSAERPKGSFSTLEIQRTEQGDSAMYLCASSFDRGKTDTQYFGPGTRLTVL.

There are many counts of this clonotype. Written as DNA, the CDR3 is TGTGCCGCCAGGGACACAAGCACAGATACGCAGTATTTT. Translating gives CAARDTSTDTQYF. The V gene is TRBV28, the J gene TRBJ2-3; TRBD1 might be the D (6 bases). Trimming cost V 11 bases and J 0 bases, with 12 bases left between them. Germline CDR1 and CDR2: MDHEN and SYDVKM. This CDR3 contains 13 residues.

This clonotype was detected only a few times. The gene calls are TRBV18 and TRBJ2-3; 9 nucleotides line up with TRBD1. The CDR3 covers 16 residues. In germline, CDR1 is KGHSH, CDR2 LQKENI. The V gene end was trimmed by 2 bases and the J gene end by 0 bases; junction bases not matched to a gene: 3. The CDR3 region has the DNA TGTGCCAGCTCACCAACAGGGGGCCTTAGCACAGATACGCAGTATTTT. Residues: CASSPTGGLSTDTQYF.

This clonotype was recorded many times. V is TRBV5-1 and J is TRBJ1-1, with D possibly TRBD1 on 5 matching bases. Germline CDR1 is SGHRS and CDR2 is YFSETQ. V gave up 3 bases and J gave up 4 bases, with 10 bases separating them. This CDR3 region has 13 residues. CDR3 sequence reads: CASSSQAGTEAFF. Here the CDR3 DNA reads TGCGCCAGCAGCTCACAGGCGGGCACTGAAGCTTTCTTT.

Many counts were recorded for this clonotype. This chain links TRBV27 with TRBJ2-7; 12 bases match TRBD1. The CDR3 is 15 amino acids. V shed 9 bases and J 4 bases; nucleotides not matched to a gene: 10. Germline V gives CDR1 MNHEY, CDR2 SMNVEV (reference sequence). The CDR3 DNA reads as TGTGCCAGTCGTGCCGGGACAGGGGGCTCGTACGAGCAGTACGTC. This codes for CASRAGTGGSYEQYV.

This clonotype has only a few counts. The rearrangement joins TRBV28 to TRBJ1-3; D is undetermined. The CDR3 consists of 11 residues. Per germline, CDR1 MDHEN and CDR2 SYDVKM. Trimming pared 7 bases from V and 2 bases from J, leaving 3 bases between. The CDR3 DNA reads as TGTGCCAGCAAAGCTGGAAACACCATATATTTT. It translates to CASKAGNTIYF. Full variable domain (remainder filled in from reference TRBV28 and TRBJ1-3): DVKVTQSSRYLVKRTGEKVFLECVQDMDHENMFWYRQDPGLGLRLIYFSYDVKMKEKGDIPEGYSVSREKKERFSLILESASTNQTSMYLCASKAGNTIYFGEGSWLTVV.

To note about this clonotype: This may stem from a read error, because a much larger clone lies one nucleotide away. The chain carries TRBV5-6 and TRBJ2-5; D may be TRBD2 (5 bases). Germline V lookup: CDR1 SGHDT, CDR2 YYEEEE. This CDR3 is 16 amino acids long. CDR3 coding DNA: TGTGCCAGCAGCTTCCGGGAACCTAAGACCCAAGTGACCCAGTACTTC. Translated, it gives CASSFREPKTQVTQYF.

The chain couples TRBV28 to TRBJ2-3; the match to TRBD2 covers 8 bases. The CDR3 is 16 amino acids. Germline V gives CDR1 MDHEN, CDR2 SYDVKM. V lost 5 bases and J lost 2; bases outside the gene matches: 9. The CDR3 here is CASSHSSGTTTDTQYF. The CDR3 DNA sequence: TGTGCCAGCAGTCACAGTAGCGGGACAACCACAGATACGCAGTATTTT.

V usage is TRBV20-1 and J usage is TRBJ2-7; TRBD2 is a possible D gene (5 bases). The CDR3 spans 13 residues. The V gene lost 3 bases and the J gene lost 3 bases, with 12 bases spanning the gap. In germline, CDR1 is DFQATT, CDR2 SNEGSKA (reference sequence). DNA of the CDR3: TGCAGTGCTAGTGTTGGGAGTCTCTACGAGCAGTACTTC. It encodes CSASVGSLYEQYF.

This chain uses TRBV7-3 with TRBJ2-7; the match to TRBD1 covers 9 bases. The V gene's germline CDR1 is SGHTA and CDR2 FQGTGA. This CDR3 region has 15 residues. Trimming took 1 base from V and 5 from J; bases not matched to a gene: 6. DNA for the CDR3: TGTGCCAGCAGCTTAAGAGGGACAGGGACGAACGAGCAGTACTTC. It yields the protein CASSLRGTGTNEQYF.